These T cell receptor beta chains were read from a single sample in a study of blood T cell repertoires in COVID-19. Method: immunoSEQ multiplex PCR; TCRdb's copy keeps in-frame clones and lacks some. Of 130,000 to 150,000 clones listed, roughly 84% are singletons. The sequenced sample consisted of peripheral blood. Receptors were obtained from a human donor with acute or convalescent COVID-19. The donor label of this sample is uncertain. Both conserved end residues are part of each CDR3. The D gene is left open where the match is weak. Expanded clones are given a class, and other clones once, few, many or no size at all.

J,D,size,V,DNA,CDR3
TRBJ1-6,.,.,TRBV6-5,TGTGCCAGCCATACCTCGGACAAGTATAATTCACCCCTCCACTTT,CASHTSDKYNSPLHF
TRBJ2-5,TRBD2,.,TRBV11-2,TGTGCCAGCAGCTTAGGGGCGGGAGGGGCGGAGACCCAGTACTTC,CASSLGAGGAETQYF
TRBJ1-3,.,.,TRBV18,TGTGCCAGCTCACATGTCAAACAGGGATCTGGAAACACCATATATTTT,CASSHVKQGSGNTIYF
TRBJ2-1,.,.,TRBV10-3,TGTGCCATCACGGGACTTCCCTACAATGAGCAGTTCTTC,CAITGLPYNEQFF
TRBJ1-2,.,.,TRBV28,TGTGCCAGCAGTTTATCCGCCAAGGGGCACTATGGCTACACCTTC,CASSLSAKGHYGYTF
TRBJ1-2,.,.,TRBV18,TGTGCCAGCTCACCATCCAAAGTGGGGGAGGGCTATGGCTACACCTTC,CASSPSKVGEGYGYTF
TRBJ2-1,.,.,TRBV11-3,TGTGCCAGCAGCTTAGATTGGAGGAATGAGCAGTTCTTC,CASSLDWRNEQFF
TRBJ1-1,.,.,TRBV10-3,TGTGCCATCAGAAACAACATGAACACTGAAGCTTTCTTT,CAIRNNMNTEAFF
TRBJ1-1,.,.,TRBV5-5,TGTGCCAGCAGCCCCACAGGAGTAACTGAAGCTTTCTTT,CASSPTGVTEAFF
TRBJ1-5,.,.,TRBV7-9,TGTGCCAGCAGCCCCGGACAGACCAGCAATCAGCCCCAGCATTTT,CASSPGQTSNQPQHF
TRBJ1-4,TRBD1,.,TRBV19,TGTGCCAGTATGTCGGCCCAGGGGGCCCGGAAACTGTTTTTT,CASMSAQGARKLFF
TRBJ2-1,.,.,TRBV19,TGTGCCAGTAGTGAGACAGATTACAATGAGCAGTTCTTC,CASSETDYNEQFF
TRBJ1-2,.,once,TRBV30,TGTGCCTGGAGTCTCGACGACATGTCTGGCTACACCTTC,CAWSLDDMSGYTF
TRBJ2-1,.,.,TRBV21-1,TGTGCCAGCAGCGCCTCTAGCTGGGGGGGCAAGGACAATGAGCAGTTCTTC,CASSASSWGGKDNEQFF
TRBJ1-5,TRBD1,.,TRBV6-1,TGTGCCAGCAGTGAAGCGCTTCTTTGGACAGGGGACCAGCCCCAGCATTTT,CASSEALLWTGDQPQHF
TRBJ2-2,.,.,TRBV7-2,TGTGCCAGCAACCTTATTGCAGGGGCCGGGGAGCTGTTTTTT,CASNLIAGAGELFF
TRBJ2-6,.,.,TRBV2,TGTGCCAGCAGACCCACGGTCTCTGGGGCCAACGTCCTGACTTTC,CASRPTVSGANVLTF
TRBJ2-7,TRBD2,few,TRBV11-1,TGTGCCAGCAGCCCGAATCTAGCGGGGGGCTCGTACGAGCAGTACTTC,CASSPNLAGGSYEQYF
TRBJ2-1,TRBD2,.,TRBV14,TGTGCCAGCAGCCCCGGGACTAGCCGGCTTGATGAGCAGTTCTTC,CASSPGTSRLDEQFF
TRBJ2-1,.,.,TRBV7-9,TGTGCCAGCAGCCCCTCCCGGGCCTACAATGAGCAGTTCTTC,CASSPSRAYNEQFF
TRBJ2-5,.,.,TRBV12-3/TRBV12-4,TGTGCCAGCAGCGCCCAGACTTCGGAGACCCAGTACTTC,CASSAQTSETQYF
TRBJ1-3,TRBD1,.,TRBV4-1,TGCGCCAGCAGTCAAAACAGGGGGGCTGGAAACACCATATATTTT,CASSQNRGAGNTIYF
TRBJ2-2,TRBD1,.,TRBV19,TGTGCCAGTAGTATAAAGGTTCCGGGACAGGGGAACACCGGGGAGCTGTTTTTT,CASSIKVPGQGNTGELFF
TRBJ1-4,.,few,TRBV7-9,TGTGCCAGCAGCTTAGAGACTGCCAATGAAAAACTGTTTTTT,CASSLETANEKLFF
TRBJ1-1,TRBD1,.,TRBV28,TGTGCCAGCAGTCAACCGCGACAGGGAGGAAAGGCTGAAGCTTTCTTT,CASSQPRQGGKAEAFF
TRBJ1-5,.,.,TRBV27,TGTGCCAGCAGTCTAACAAGACAGAGCAATCAGCCCCAGCATTTT,CASSLTRQSNQPQHF
TRBJ1-1,TRBD1,.,TRBV19,TGTGCCAGTGCAAAGGGACAGGGGAGAGCCCGAGGGAACACTGAAGCTTTCTTT,CASAKGQGRARGNTEAFF
TRBJ1-5,TRBD1,.,TRBV27,TGTGCCAGCAGTCCAACAGGGGGCGCCAGGCCCCAGCATTTT,CASSPTGGARPQHF
TRBJ2-7,.,.,TRBV19,TGTGCCAGTAGTCTGGTCGGGGGATTCTCCTACGAGCAGTACTTC,CASSLVGGFSYEQYF
TRBJ2-6,.,medium-sized,TRBV18,TGTGCCAGCTCACCGGTCTGGCAGGGAGGTTCTGGGGCCAACGTCCTGACTTTC,CASSPVWQGGSGANVLTF
TRBJ1-3,TRBD1,once,TRBV7-2,TGTGCCAGCACCTTATACGGGACAGGGGTTGGAAACACCATATATTTT,CASTLYGTGVGNTIYF
TRBJ1-3,.,once,TRBV11-3,TGTGCCAGCAGCATAGAAACAGGAAACACCATATATTTT,CASSIETGNTIYF
TRBJ1-2,.,.,TRBV19,TGTGCCACCCATCCGAACAGCCACGACCGCTATGGCTACACCTTC,CATHPNSHDRYGYTF
TRBJ1-2,.,.,TRBV5-1,TGCGCCAGCAGCTTGGCGTATAGCGGGGACTACACCTTC,CASSLAYSGDYTF
TRBJ1-2,TRBD1,.,TRBV2,TGTGCCAGCAGTGAAACAGGGGATCGGGATGGCTACACCTTC,CASSETGDRDGYTF
TRBJ2-7,TRBD1,.,TRBV24-1,TGTGCCACCAGTCCGGGACAGGGTGGCGAGCAGTACTTC,CATSPGQGGEQYF
TRBJ1-2,.,.,TRBV18,TGTGCCAGCTCAGGCCAGGGCCCTAACTATGGCTACACCTTC,CASSGQGPNYGYTF
TRBJ2-3,TRBD2,.,TRBV24-1,TGTGCCACCAGTGACCCGGGACTAGCGGGAAGAGATACGCAGTATTTT,CATSDPGLAGRDTQYF
TRBJ1-2,TRBD1,.,TRBV6-5,TGTGCCAGCAGCCCAACAGGGGGCAACTATGGCTACACCTTC,CASSPTGGNYGYTF
TRBJ1-1,TRBD1,.,TRBV27,TGTGCCAGCAGTTTGGGGACAGGGGGTAACACTGAAGCTTTCTTT,CASSLGTGGNTEAFF
TRBJ2-2,TRBD2,.,TRBV9,TGTGCCAGCAGCGTTTTGGCGGGGGGGACCGGGGAGCTGTTTTTT,CASSVLAGGTGELFF
TRBJ1-5,.,.,TRBV7-3,TGTGCCAGCAGCCAGGGGCCGAATCAGCCCCAGCATTTT,CASSQGPNQPQHF
TRBJ1-1,.,.,TRBV30,TGTGCCTGGAAAGACAGACCCGCCACTGAAGCTTTCTTT,CAWKDRPATEAFF
TRBJ2-2,.,.,TRBV7-9,TGTGCCAGCAGCGCCGGACTAAGCGGGCAGAACACCGGGGAGCTGTTTTTT,CASSAGLSGQNTGELFF
TRBJ1-2,TRBD1,.,TRBV28,TGTGCCAGCAGTTCAGGGGGCATGAACTATGGCTACACCTTC,CASSSGGMNYGYTF
TRBJ1-1,TRBD1,few,TRBV19,TGTGCCAGTAGTCACGGACAGGGGGCGGTGAACACTGAAGCTTTCTTT,CASSHGQGAVNTEAFF
TRBJ1-5,.,.,TRBV23-1,TGCGCCCGAGGAGGGGCCCACTATCAGCCCCAGCATTTT,CARGGAHYQPQHF
TRBJ1-1,.,once,TRBV6-5,TGTGCCAGCAGTTACGGACACGTTAACACTGAAGCTTTCTTT,CASSYGHVNTEAFF
TRBJ1-5,.,once,TRBV7-9,TGTGCCAGCAGCTTCCCCGGACATTCGAATCAGCCCCAGCATTTT,CASSFPGHSNQPQHF
TRBJ2-3,.,.,TRBV7-2,TGTGCCAGCAGATATGATCCGGGGACAGATACGCAGTATTTT,CASRYDPGTDTQYF
TRBJ1-4,.,.,TRBV19,TGTGCCAGTAGTATCTTGCAGGGGAACGAAAAACTGTTTTTT,CASSILQGNEKLFF
TRBJ1-5,.,.,TRBV7-8,TGTGCCAGCAGCTTGCAACTGTATAGCAATCAGCCCCAGCATTTT,CASSLQLYSNQPQHF
TRBJ1-2,TRBD1,.,TRBV5-8,TGTGCCAGCAGCGAAAGACAGGGGGCGCGAGGCTACACCTTC,CASSERQGARGYTF
TRBJ1-2,.,.,TRBV30,TGTGCCTGGAGCGCCTTAGGGGAATCCAGCTATGGCTACACCTTC,CAWSALGESSYGYTF
TRBJ2-5,.,once,TRBV7-2,TGTGCCAGCAGCCGCGCGGGAGAGACCCAGTACTTC,CASSRAGETQYF
TRBJ1-5,.,once,TRBV6-2/TRBV6-3,TGTGCCAGCAGTTACTCGTTTAGCGGGGCCCAGCATTTT,CASSYSFSGAQHF
TRBJ1-2,.,.,TRBV7-2,TGTGCCAGCAGCCCTACGGCGGGGGGGAACTATGGCTACACCTTC,CASSPTAGGNYGYTF
TRBJ2-1,TRBD2,.,TRBV18,TGTGCCAGCTCACCAAGGGGACTAGCGATCCATGAGCAGTTCTTC,CASSPRGLAIHEQFF